Each of the 26 T cell receptor beta chains below was sequenced from the same sample in a study of cytomegalovirus exposure and HLA in healthy donors. PCR involved 60 Vbeta and 13 Jbeta primers. Measured with immunoSEQ multiplex PCR; TCRdb has only the in-frame clones, and not every one. This sample has 160,000 or so clones; around three quarters occur once, and the top ten carry just over 3%. What was sequenced was PBMCs. The receptors were gathered from a woman in her thirties or forties in good health and CMV-seronegative.

This clone turned up a few times. In the same sample, other DNA sequences code for this CDR3. This chain uses TRBV5-4 with TRBJ1-3; 7 nucleotides align to TRBD1. The CDR3 spans 14 residues. Trimming removed 4 bases from V and 2 bases from J; junction bases left unmatched: 3. From germline, CDR1 is SGHNT and CDR2 YYREEE (reference sequence). CDR3 in amino acids: CASSLDRAGNTIYF. DNA of the CDR3: TGTGCCAGCAGCCTAGACAGGGCTGGAAACACCATATATTTT. The whole variable domain, filled in from reference TRBV5-4 and TRBJ1-3, reads ETGVTQSPTHLIKTRGQQVTLRCSSQSGHNTVSWYQQALGQGPQFIFQYYREEENGRGNFPPRFSGLQFPNYSSELNVNALELDDSALYLCASSLDRAGNTIYFGEGSWLTVV.

This clone was detected a few times. The chain uses TRBV27 and TRBJ2-3; possibly TRBD1 for D (8 bases). Germline CDR1 reads MNHEY; CDR2 reads SMNVEV (reference sequence). There are 15 residues in the CDR3. The germline V and J ends were trimmed by 2 bases and 3 bases, with 12 bases remaining between them. The CDR3 sequence: CASSLIQGGTDTQYF. The DNA of the CDR3 is TGTGCCAGCAGTTTAATACAGGGGGGGACAGATACGCAGTATTTT.

This chain links TRBV28 with TRBJ2-7; 8 bases agree with TRBD1. The CDR3 length is 13 residues. CDR1 and CDR2 from the germline V gene are MDHEN and SYDVKM. The trim removed 6 bases at V and 5 bases at J, leaving 6 bases unmatched. The CDR3 nucleotides are TGTGCCAGCAGACGACAGGGGCACGACGAGCAGTACTTC. It yields the protein CASRRQGHDEQYF. Supplemented by reference TRBV28 and TRBJ2-7, the full variable domain reads DVKVTQSSRYLVKRTGEKVFLECVQDMDHENMFWYRQDPGLGLRLIYFSYDVKMKEKGDIPEGYSVSREKKERFSLILESASTNQTSMYLCASRRQGHDEQYFGPGTRLTVT.

The genes are TRBV6-5 and TRBJ2-3, with 8 bases lining up with TRBD2. With 6 bases clipped from V and 5 bases from J, the junction kept 7 bases outside the gene matches. Germline V gene data show CDR1 as MNHEY and CDR2 as SVGAGI. This CDR3 spans 14 amino acids. The CDR3: CASRLGGAGDTQYF. In DNA form, the CDR3 reads TGTGCCAGCAGGCTCGGGGGGGCAGGAGATACGCAGTATTTT.

This clone came up once. The rearrangement joins TRBV5-1 to TRBJ2-2; possible D gene TRBD2, 5 bases. The CDR3 is 15 amino acids. Germline loops: CDR1 SGHRS, CDR2 YFSETQ. V was trimmed by 4 bases and J by 1 base, leaving 11 bases between them. CDR3: CASSRGDQNTGELFF. The CDR3 DNA reads as TGCGCCAGCAGCCGGGGTGACCAGAACACCGGGGAGCTGTTTTTT.

This clone was seen only a few times. The CDR3 DNA is TGTGCCAGCAGTGGAGAGAGGGGGCGAGGCACCGGGGAGCTGTTTTTT. Its translation is CASSGERGRGTGELFF. The V and J genes are TRBV6-1 and TRBJ2-2, with 7 nucleotides matching TRBD1. Germline CDR1 MNHNS, CDR2 SASEGT. With V trimmed by 4 bases and J by 4 bases, 9 bases remained unmatched. The CDR3 runs to 16 residues.

CDR3 residues: CASSPGAGGGSPQHF. CDR3 DNA: TGTGCCAGCAGCCCGGGGGCTGGGGGGGGGTCCCCCCAGCATTTT. The chain uses TRBV21-1 and TRBJ1-5. TRBV21-1 is designated a pseudogene. The CDR3 covers 15 residues.

This clone has just one count. The V and J genes are TRBV15 and TRBJ2-2; 8 bases agree with TRBD2. The CDR3 sequence is 19 residues long. V was clipped by 1 base and J by 0 bases; unmatched bases: 10. CDR1 and CDR2 from the germline V gene are LNHNV and YYDKDF (reference sequence). CDR3 nucleotide sequence: TGTGCCACCAGCAGAGGAACCAGCGGGGGCCTGACGAACACCGGGGAGCTGTTTTTT. It is translated as CATSRGTSGGLTNTGELFF.

The chain is built from TRBV5-1 and TRBJ1-1, with TRBD1 matching 7 bases. This CDR3 is built from 14 residues. V lost 9 bases to trimming and J lost 2 bases; unmatched junction nucleotides: 10. Germline loops: CDR1 SGHRS, CDR2 YFSETQ. CDR3 residues: CATSLGQLNTEAFF. The CDR3 nucleotides read TGCGCCACCTCGTTGGGACAGCTAAACACTGAAGCTTTCTTT.

The chain recombines TRBV5-1 with TRBJ2-5, with D possibly TRBD1 on 5 matching bases. Trimming left V 2 bases short and J 1 base short, with 9 bases between. Germline V gene sequence: CDR1 SGHRS, CDR2 YFSETQ. The CDR3 sequence is 14 residues long. CDR3 DNA: TGCGCCAGCAGCTTAGGGGTTTTCCAAGAGACCCAGTACTTC. This translates into CASSLGVFQETQYF.

This rearrangement joins TRBV5-1 to TRBJ1-5; 8 bases map to TRBD1. This CDR3 is 15 amino acids long. Germline V gives CDR1 SGHRS, CDR2 YFSETQ. J was trimmed by 2 bases and V by 2 bases; bases with no gene match: 3. The CDR3 sequence is CASSLSGGGNQPQHF. CDR3 DNA sequence: TGCGCCAGCAGCTTATCAGGGGGCGGCAATCAGCCCCAGCATTTT.

The V and J genes are TRBV5-1 and TRBJ1-2; no firm D call. CDR1 and CDR2 (germline): SGHRS, YFSETQ. The CDR3 length is 14 residues. The germline V and J ends were trimmed by 0 bases and 7 bases, with 13 bases remaining between them. CDR3 loop: CASSLDGSYRGYTF. CDR3 bases: TGCGCCAGCAGCTTGGATGGCAGTTACCGTGGCTACACCTTC.

The V and J genes are TRBV7-3 and TRBJ2-5, with TRBD2 matching 10 bases. J gave up 5 bases and V 4 bases, and 7 bases lay outside the gene matches. Germline V gene sequence: CDR1 SGHTA, CDR2 FQGTGA. The CDR3 has 15 residues. The CDR3 loop reads CASSSSGGAGETQYF. The CDR3 DNA reads as TGTGCCAGCAGCTCCAGCGGGGGGGCCGGGGAGACCCAGTACTTC.

The chain carries TRBV6-6 and TRBJ1-6; TRBD1 aligns across 7 bases. V dropped 2 bases and J dropped 10; count of bases not matched to a gene: 5. The CDR3 totals 14 residues. Germline V lookup: CDR1 MNHNY, CDR2 SVGAGI (reference sequence). CDR3 bases: TGTGCCAGCAGTTACCAGGGACAGCCATCACCCCTCCACTTT. As protein: CASSYQGQPSPLHF.

The chain joins TRBV27 to TRBJ2-5, with D hard to call. CDR3 length: 13 amino acids. In germline, CDR1 is MNHEY, CDR2 SMNVEV (reference sequence). V shed 4 bases and J shed 0 bases, with 6 bases lying between them. CDR3: CASSSSYQETQYF. Written as DNA, the CDR3 is TGTGCCAGCAGTTCCTCGTACCAAGAGACCCAGTACTTC.

In its sample, this clone was seen a few times. CDR3 protein: CASSRGAETDTQYF. In DNA, the CDR3 is TGTGCCAGCAGTCGCGGGGCGGAGACAGATACGCAGTATTTT. The chain links TRBV6-1 to TRBJ2-3, with D maybe TRBD2 (6 bases). The CDR3 sequence is 14 residues long. The germline V gene encodes CDR1 MNHNS and CDR2 SASEGT. The ends were cut back, 5 bases at V and 3 bases at J, with 12 bases in the middle.

Details on this clone: The identical CDR3 is also encoded by other nucleotide sequences in the sample. The V and J genes are TRBV28 and TRBJ1-3; D possibly corresponds to TRBD1 (5 bases). This CDR3 is 14 amino acids long. Germline assignment: CDR1 MDHEN and CDR2 SYDVKM. With 7 bases removed from V and 0 bases from J, the gap between germline ends came to 10 bases. The DNA of the CDR3 is TGTGCCAGCACCCAGGGCGGCTCTGGAAACACCATATATTTT. It specifies CASTQGGSGNTIYF.

V is TRBV5-4 and J is TRBJ2-3; TRBD1 might be the D (5 bases). Per germline, CDR1 SGHNT and CDR2 YYREEE (reference sequence). The CDR3 is made up of 15 amino acids. The V gene lost 0 bases and the J gene lost 7 bases, with 15 bases spanning the gap. CDR3 protein: CASSLGQNGPYTQYF. The CDR3 DNA follows: TGTGCCAGCAGCTTGGGACAGAATGGCCCGTATACGCAGTATTTT. The complete variable domain, with remaining parts taken from reference TRBV5-4 and TRBJ2-3, reads ETGVTQSPTHLIKTRGQQVTLRCSSQSGHNTVSWYQQALGQGPQFIFQYYREEENGRGNFPPRFSGLQFPNYSSELNVNALELDDSALYLCASSLGQNGPYTQYFGPGTRLTVL.

This chain uses TRBV28 with TRBJ1-2; 7 bases line up with TRBD1. Losses at the gene ends were 5 bases for V and 3 bases for J; bases not matched to a gene: 3. CDR3 length: 13 amino acids. Germline CDR1 reads MDHEN; CDR2 reads SYDVKM. CDR3 sequence (DNA): TGTGCCAGCAGTCGGGACAGCCACTATGGCTACACCTTC. Translating it yields CASSRDSHYGYTF.

The chain joins TRBV6-5 to TRBJ2-5, with 9 bases identical to TRBD2. This CDR3 spans 14 amino acids. Germline CDR1 is MNHEY and CDR2 is SVGAGI. Trimming removed 8 bases from V and 2 bases from J; junction bases left unmatched: 6. CDR3 in DNA: TGTGCCAGCTCGACTAGCGGTGAGCAAGAGACCCAGTACTTC. It specifies CASSTSGEQETQYF.

This clone was observed a handful of times. The chain couples TRBV6-1 to TRBJ2-7; TRBD2 agrees at 11 bases. V shed 4 bases, J shed 4 bases, and the junction held 3 bases outside the gene matches. This CDR3 region has 14 residues. The germline V gene encodes CDR1 MNHNS and CDR2 SASEGT. CDR3 loop: CASSGSGGVYEQYF. The CDR3, as DNA: TGTGCCAGCAGTGGTAGCGGGGGGGTTTACGAGCAGTACTTC.

This rearrangement joins TRBV7-3 to TRBJ1-1; D ambiguous. CDR3 size: 13 residues. V was clipped by 0 bases and J by 13 bases, with 15 bases between them. Germline loops: CDR1 SGHTA, CDR2 FQGTGA. The CDR3 here is CASSLTGTERYFF. The DNA of the CDR3 is TGTGCCAGCAGCTTAACGGGTACAGAAAGATATTTCTTT.

The sample holds one count of this clone. The V gene is TRBV25-1, the J gene TRBJ2-5; 7 bases are shared with TRBD1. CDR1 is MGHDK and CDR2 is SYGVNS in the germline V gene. The CDR3 spans 13 residues. V was pared by 8 bases and J by 1 base, with 4 bases of the junction left unmatched. The CDR3 spells CASARQGQETQYF. The CDR3 DNA sequence: TGTGCCAGCGCCAGACAGGGCCAAGAGACCCAGTACTTC.

The V gene is TRBV4-1, the J gene TRBJ2-7; D is perhaps TRBD1 (6 bases). This CDR3 contains 21 residues. Trimming took 2 bases from V and 2 from J, leaving 31 bases between them. The germline CDR1 and CDR2 sequences are MGHRA and YSYEKL. The CDR3 DNA reads TGCGCCAGCAGCCAAAGGCCCCCAGCGCCCCCCCGATACAGGGAAACCTACGAGCAGTACTTC. Its protein product is CASSQRPPAPPRYRETYEQYF.

J is TRBJ2-5 and V is TRBV23-1, with a weak D call TRBD1 (5 bases). Near its end, the DNA agrees better with TRBJ2-7, so the J call may be wrong. TRBV23-1 is recorded as an ORF, its role being uncertain. This CDR3 spans 20 amino acids. The DNA of the CDR3 is TGCGCCATCCAAATCCCTGAGACAGAACGGAATGGTCTTGGCTCCTACGAGCAGTACTTC. Translation: CAIQIPETERNGLGSYEQYF.

V usage is TRBV7-2 and J usage is TRBJ2-3; TRBD2 aligns across 7 bases. The ends lost 0 bases at V and 1 base at J; junction bases unmatched: 1. The CDR3 is 15 residues long. Germline values: CDR1 SGHTA, CDR2 FQGNSA. The CDR3 DNA reads as TGTGCCAGCAGCTTAGCACGGGGGGGCACAGATACGCAGTATTTT. This sequence encodes CASSLARGGTDTQYF.